The 10 T cell receptor beta chains below all came from one sample that was sequenced in a study of control samples from healthy donors and cancer patients. Assay: immunoSEQ multiplex PCR; the TCRdb copy retains only in-frame clones and omits some. The repertoire holds under 150,000 clones, around 86% seen once, with roughly 5% in the top ten. Sequencing was performed on blood. All receptors derive from a man aged 25 to 45 in good health.

The chain joins TRBV2 to TRBJ2-5; D is uncertain. The CDR3 is 14 amino acids. The V and J ends lost 5 bases and 4 bases respectively, with 14 bases between them. The germline V gene encodes CDR1 SNHLY and CDR2 FYNNEI. CDR3 DNA: TGTGCCAGCAGTTCCATCCGAGACGTAGAGACCCAGTACTTC. Translated: CASSSIRDVETQYF.

The table lists this clone with a count of one. CDR3 residues: CASSQVGPLGTEAFF. CDR3 nucleotides: TGCGCCAGCAGCCAAGTAGGGCCACTGGGGACTGAAGCTTTCTTT. V and J are TRBV4-3 and TRBJ1-1; no firm D call. Germline V gene data show CDR1 as LGHNA and CDR2 as YSLEER. The V end lost 1 base, the J end lost 5 bases, and 14 bases lay between the germline ends. The CDR3 is 15 amino acids.

The chain employs TRBV12-3 or TRBV12-4 and TRBJ1-1, with D unclear. The CDR3 is 12 amino acids. Trimming left V 3 bases short and J 7 bases short, with 9 bases between. In nucleotides, the CDR3 is TGTGCCAGCAGTTTCCCCCGGGGTGAAGCTTTCTTT. This gives the protein CASSFPRGEAFF.

The chain has TRBV7-9 and TRBJ2-1, with 8 bases fitting TRBD2. The CDR3 runs to 15 residues. Looked up from germline, CDR1 is SEHNR and CDR2 is FQNEAQ (reference sequence). Losses at the gene ends were 0 bases for V and 2 bases for J; bases not matched to a gene: 0. The CDR3 DNA follows: TGTGCCAGCAGCTTAGCACTAGCGGCCTACAATGAGCAGTTCTTC. Its protein is CASSLALAAYNEQFF.

This chain connects TRBV5-5 to TRBJ2-2; D gene unclear. Germline V gene data show CDR1 as SGHKS and CDR2 as YYEKEE (reference sequence). The CDR3 contains 14 residues. V lost 1 base and J 4 bases, leaving 8 bases between the germline ends. The CDR3 sequence: CASSLWPGTGELFF. The CDR3 DNA reads TGTGCCAGCAGCTTGTGGCCGGGCACCGGGGAGCTGTTTTTT.

This clone was detected a few times. The V call is TRBV30, the J call TRBJ1-6; the match to TRBD1 covers 10 bases. Germline V gene data show CDR1 as GTSNPN and CDR2 as SVGIG (reference sequence). The CDR3 extends over 14 amino acids. With 0 bases clipped from V and 8 bases from J, the junction kept 1 base outside the gene matches. The CDR3 DNA sequence: TGTGCCTGGAGTGTCGGGACAGGGGATTCACCCCTCCACTTT. It encodes CAWSVGTGDSPLHF.

The chain links TRBV3-1 (or the pseudogene TRBV3-2) to TRBJ2-7, with 12 bases fitting TRBD1. CDR3 length: 15 residues. V gave up 4 bases and J gave up 5 bases; unmatched junction bases: 6. The germline gives CDR1 LGHDT, CDR2 YNNKEL (reference sequence). The CDR3 protein is CASSPPGQGANEQYF. Written as DNA, the CDR3 is TGTGCCAGCAGCCCGCCGGGACAGGGGGCAAACGAGCAGTACTTC.

The gene calls are TRBV5-1 and TRBJ1-1; 7 nucleotides line up with TRBD1. Germline lookup yields CDR1 SGHRS and CDR2 YFSETQ. V lost 2 bases to trimming and J lost 3 bases; unmatched junction nucleotides: 10. This CDR3 has 16 residues. The CDR3 sequence is CASSFGYRGEDTEAFF. The CDR3 nucleotides read TGCGCCAGCAGCTTTGGCTACAGGGGTGAGGACACTGAAGCTTTCTTT.

This chain connects TRBV2 to TRBJ2-4; TRBD2 is a possible D gene (6 bases). The CDR3 spans 14 residues. Trimming removed 7 bases from V and 8 bases from J, with 18 bases in between. Germline assignment: CDR1 SNHLY and CDR2 FYNNEI. The chain's CDR3 is CASTRERVVDIQYF. Written as DNA, the CDR3 is TGTGCCAGCACCAGAGAGCGGGTTGTGGACATTCAGTACTTC.

The chain carries TRBV11-2 and TRBJ2-6, with 8 bases identical to TRBD1. The germline gives CDR1 SGHAT, CDR2 FQNNGV. J gave up 0 bases and V 5 bases, and 6 bases lay outside the gene matches. This CDR3 has 17 amino acids. The CDR3 is CASSPGQGFSGANVLTF. CDR3 coding DNA: TGTGCCAGCAGCCCCGGACAGGGCTTCTCTGGGGCCAACGTCCTGACTTTC. The variable domain in full, completed from reference TRBV11-2 and TRBJ2-6, reads EAGVAQSPRYKIIEKRQSVAFWCNPISGHATLYWYQQILGQGPKLLIQFQNNGVVDDSQLPKDRFSAERLKGVDSTLKIQPAKLEDSAVYLCASSPGQGFSGANVLTFGAGSRLTVL.